This T cell receptor (beta chain) comes out of a study of Ad26.COV2.S vaccination and SARS-CoV-2 variants. Trimming removed 5 bases at V and 6 bases at J, with 9 bases between. The CDR3 loop spans 12 amino acids. Germline V gives CDR1 MNHNY, CDR2 SVGAGI (reference sequence). General study results and limits: Substantial breadth was reported for post-vaccination spike-specific CD8+ and CD4+ T cells. Participants in the vaccine arm had higher spike-specific TCR breadth; placebo recipients had lower. Analyses of TCR breadth and depth may have underestimated total T cell responses.

Sequencing used immunoSEQ multiplex PCR; TCRdb keeps in-frame clones, though not all of them. The sample has approximately 400,000 clones, roughly nine tenths seen once. A word on this clone: Its cognate antigen is unknown.

The sequencing here drew on peripheral blood, taken after recovery from COVID-19. The J gene is TRBJ2-3, the V gene TRBV6-6; D ambiguous. The sequence derives from a human donor who had recovered from COVID-19. The CDR3 coding sequence is TGTGCCAGCAGTCCAAGCGAGGATACGCAGTATTTT. It translates to CASSPSEDTQYF.